A single sample is the source of the 5 T cell receptor beta chains below, sequenced in a study of T cells in Graves' hyperthyroidism and ophthalmopathy (dated by TCRdb to between 2019 and 2020). The library was built by means of multiplex PCR. Sequencing instrument: Illumina HiSeq 2000. The TCR beta CDR3 regions were amplified from the RNA transcripts. The first round of RT-PCR for the TCR CDR3 was performed with the HTBI primer set and the Qiagen OneStep RT-PCR kit. In TCRdb, the public reads were trimmed at Q25 with fastp and aligned with MiXCR, with productive beta chains retained. Identical CDR3 proteins give one entry, which carries the most common genes and DNA. The sample table records a few hundred thousand distinct CDR3 sequences; more than 12% of these occur just once. About 14% of the sample belongs to the ten largest clones. Sequenced: blood. Receptors originate from a woman aged 40 to 49 with Graves' hyperthyroidism that later progressed to Graves' ophthalmopathy.

This clonotype was seen many times. The rearrangement links TRBV2 to TRBJ2-2, with a tentative D call TRBD1 (5 bases). The ends were cut back, 7 bases at V and 4 bases at J, with 19 bases in the middle. The CDR3 extends over 16 amino acids. Germline CDR1 reads SNHLY; CDR2 reads FYNNEI. The DNA for the CDR3 is TGTGCCAGCACCTGGACACAAACTAAATCCACCGGGGAGCTGTTTTTT. As protein: CASTWTQTKSTGELFF.

Ten or more counts support this clonotype. The V gene is TRBV6-5, the J gene TRBJ2-7, with D unresolved. V lost 2 bases and J lost 0, with 14 bases in between. CDR1 MNHEY and CDR2 SVGAGI come from the germline V gene. The CDR3 is 16 amino acids. CDR3 bases: TGTGCCAGCAGTTACCCGGGCCCCATTTCCTCCTACGAGCAGTACTTC. Translation: CASSYPGPISSYEQYF.

This clonotype occurred many times. J is TRBJ2-3 and V is TRBV19, with D perhaps TRBD2 (5 bases). Trimming took off 1 base at V and 7 bases at J, with 18 bases between the two ends. The CDR3 is made up of 16 amino acids. Germline V lookup: CDR1 LNHDA, CDR2 SQIVND (reference sequence). CDR3 amino acids: CASSIGGDGLDNTQYF. The CDR3 nucleotides read TGTGCCAGTAGTATAGGAGGTGATGGACTCGATAATACGCAGTATTTT.

This clonotype came up many times. The chain uses TRBV10-2 and TRBJ2-5, with 7 bases identical to TRBD2. In germline, CDR1 is WSHSY, CDR2 SAAADI. J gave up 5 bases and V 6 bases, and 15 bases lay outside the gene matches. The CDR3 totals 16 residues. The CDR3 loop reads CASRSHGAGEEETQYF. Written as DNA, the CDR3 is TGCGCCAGCAGATCCCACGGGGCGGGAGAGGAGGAGACCCAGTACTTC.

This clonotype has ten or more counts. The chain links TRBV11-2 to TRBJ2-5; weak D call: TRBD2 (6 bases). The CDR3 is 13 amino acids. V dropped 1 base and J dropped 13 bases, with 16 bases sitting between them. CDR1 and CDR2 (germline): SGHAT, FQNNGV. CDR3 loop: CASSLARGGWMYF. The CDR3 DNA sequence: TGTGCCAGCAGCTTAGCTCGTGGGGGGTGGATGTACTTC. The full variable domain, in which reference TRBV11-2 and TRBJ2-5 provide the parts outside the CDR3, is EAGVAQSPRYKIIEKRQSVAFWCNPISGHATLYWYQQILGQGPKLLIQFQNNGVVDDSQLPKDRFSAERLKGVDSTLKIQPAKLEDSAVYLCASSLARGGWMYFGPGTRLLVL.